This entry lists 9 T cell receptor beta chains sequenced from one sample in a study of identifying expanded T cells in peripheral blood. Assay: immunoSEQ multiplex PCR; the TCRdb copy retains only in-frame clones and omits some. The sample lists around 100,000 clones; around nine tenths were seen once. Sequenced sample: blood. Receptors were obtained from a person aged 18 to 75 in good health.

V gene TRBV6-5 combines with J gene TRBJ1-2; D not resolved. V dropped 6 bases and J dropped 8 bases, with 16 bases sitting between them. In germline, CDR1 is MNHEY, CDR2 SVGAGI. The length of the CDR3 is 13 residues. The CDR3 reads CASRLDALGGYTF. The CDR3 nucleotides read TGTGCCAGCAGACTAGACGCCTTGGGAGGCTACACCTTC.

This clone has only one observation. The chain links TRBV6-5 to TRBJ2-6; TRBD1 aligns across 8 bases. Germline V gives CDR1 MNHEY, CDR2 SVGAGI. V shed 4 bases and J 4 bases; nucleotides not matched to a gene: 6. CDR3 size: 16 residues. The CDR3 region is CASSLDRAMGANVLTF. CDR3 coding DNA: TGTGCCAGCAGTTTGGACAGGGCGATGGGGGCCAACGTCCTGACTTTC.

The chain links TRBV11-2 to TRBJ1-1; D unresolved. The germline V gene has CDR1 SGHAT and CDR2 FQNNGV. The CDR3 contains 12 residues. Trimming pared 1 base from V and 7 bases from J, leaving 7 bases between. The CDR3 is CASSLAESEAFF. CDR3 DNA sequence: TGTGCCAGCAGCTTAGCCGAGAGTGAAGCTTTCTTT.

This clone was seen a single time. This rearrangement joins TRBV2 to TRBJ1-3; TRBD1 is a possible D gene (5 bases). Per germline, CDR1 SNHLY and CDR2 FYNNEI. This CDR3 comprises 14 residues. V lost 8 bases to trimming and J lost 4 bases, with 15 bases between them. CDR3 nucleotides: TGTGCCAGCTGCTTCACAGGATTCGGAAACACCATATATTTT. Protein product: CASCFTGFGNTIYF. Full variable domain (missing parts from reference TRBV2 and TRBJ1-3): EPEVTQTPSHQVTQMGQEVILRCVPISNHLYFYWYRQILGQKVEFLVSFYNNEISEKSEIFDDQFSVERPDGSNFTLKIRSTKLEDSAMYFCASCFTGFGNTIYFGEGSWLTVV.

The chain joins TRBV27 to TRBJ1-1; D remains ambiguous. The V end lost 4 bases, the J end lost 4 bases, and 10 bases lay between the germline ends. The CDR3 is 13 residues long. The germline gives CDR1 MNHEY, CDR2 SMNVEV (reference sequence). CDR3 coding DNA: TGTGCCAGCAGTTCCCTGCAATTCACTGAAGCTTTCTTT. Protein product: CASSSLQFTEAFF.

This chain links TRBV4-1 with TRBJ1-1; D possibly corresponds to TRBD1 (6 bases). The germline gives CDR1 MGHRA, CDR2 YSYEKL. The CDR3 is 16 residues long. V was clipped by 1 base and J by 0 bases, with 12 bases between them. The CDR3 bases are TGCGCCAGCAGCCAAGTGGGGGGGGCCCTGAACACTGAAGCTTTCTTT. Amino acid sequence: CASSQVGGALNTEAFF.

This clone has only a few counts. V usage is TRBV11-2 and J usage is TRBJ1-6, with D unresolved. The V gene lost 10 bases and the J gene lost 5 bases, with 18 bases spanning the gap. This CDR3 contains 15 residues. Germline lookup yields CDR1 SGHAT and CDR2 FQNNGV. This CDR3 is CATPLGKGNNSPLHF. As DNA, the CDR3 is TGTGCCACCCCCCTAGGGAAGGGTAATAATTCACCCCTCCACTTT.

The rearrangement uses TRBV7-9 and TRBJ2-1, with 7 bases that match TRBD2. Germline V gene sequence: CDR1 SEHNR, CDR2 FQNEAQ (reference sequence). The CDR3 covers 14 residues. V was pared by 8 bases and J by 6 bases, with 10 bases of the junction left unmatched. The CDR3 sequence: CASGPAGEGNEQFF. CDR3 DNA: TGTGCCAGCGGGCCGGCGGGAGAGGGCAATGAGCAGTTCTTC.

The V and J genes are TRBV7-6 and TRBJ1-2; tentative D call: TRBD1 (5 bases). The V end lost 1 base, the J end lost 0 bases, and 9 bases lay between the germline ends. This CDR3 region has 15 residues. Germline loops: CDR1 SGHVS, CDR2 FNYEAQ. CDR3 coding DNA: TGTGCCAGCAGCTTAGTGCCAGGGACTAACTATGGCTACACCTTC. This sequence encodes CASSLVPGTNYGYTF.